This TCR beta chain was recorded in a study of blood T cell repertoires in COVID-19. Study-level background: Acute-phase and convalescent COVID-19 samples originated in the United States, Italy and Spain. Sample material is recorded as cDNA or gDNA derived from T cells, B-cell-depleted T cells, or PBMCs.

Original data processing: Scientists estimated how many nucleated cells there were by amplifying reference gene primers. Clones were read by immunoSEQ multiplex PCR, and TCRdb kept only the in-frame ones, dropping some. V and J calls and clone size are those listed in that table; D and trimming were worked out from the DNA. The data contain about 160,000 clones, approximately 91% of them singletons. The CDR3 runs 14 residues. Germline CDR1 reads SGHNT; CDR2 reads YYREEE (reference sequence). V lost 2 bases and J lost 6, with 11 bases in between. The rearrangement joins TRBV5-4 to TRBJ1-4; D ambiguous. This receptor was taken from a man aged 18 to 35 with acute or convalescent COVID-19. Sequencing was performed on peripheral blood. The CDR3 region has the DNA TGTGCCAGCAGCTTTAGATTGGAGGATGAAAAACTGTTTTTT. Its translation: CASSFRLEDEKLFF.